The 13 T cell receptor beta chains in this list originate from one sample, sequenced in a study of human T cells and chemical hapten exposure. TCRdb re-analysed the 5' RACE reads in MiXCR, keeping a single row per CDR3 protein. The table records about 140,000 distinct CDR3 sequences, around 4.4% of them present only once. Total RNA extraction was carried out from unfractionated whole blood. These receptor sequences come from a female donor in good health.

The chain links TRBV7-2 to TRBJ2-7; D ambiguous. Trimming shortened V by 4 bases and J by 5 bases, and 12 bases separated the two germline ends. This CDR3 has 13 residues. Germline loops: CDR1 SGHTA, CDR2 FQGNSA. The CDR3: CASSCQAGDEQYF. The CDR3 bases are TGTGCCAGCAGCTGCCAGGCCGGAGACGAGCAGTACTTC.

This clonotype has only a few counts. The V call is TRBV12-3 or TRBV12-4, the J call TRBJ2-1; D is undetermined. CDR3 length: 13 amino acids. Trimming removed 3 bases from V and 10 bases from J, with 13 bases in between. CDR3 sequence: CASSFLSKTEQFF. The CDR3 DNA reads as TGTGCCAGCAGTTTCTTGTCCAAAACCGAGCAGTTCTTC.

This clonotype came up many times. The chain recombines TRBV6-2 or TRBV6-3 with TRBJ1-2, with no clear D. The CDR3 extends over 13 amino acids. V was shortened by 6 bases and J by 7 bases, with 15 bases between the two germline ends. Germline-derived CDR1 and CDR2 are MNHEY and SVGEGT. CDR3 DNA sequence: TGTGCCAGCAGCTCCCACAACGAAGTTGGCTACACCTTC. This codes for CASSSHNEVGYTF.

This clonotype was recorded at least ten times. The CDR3 loop is CAISEPDSTNYGYTF. CDR3 bases: TGTGCCATCAGTGAGCCCGACAGTACTAACTATGGCTACACCTTC. This chain joins TRBV10-3 and TRBJ1-2; maybe TRBD1 (5 bases). This CDR3 contains 15 residues. Per the germline V gene, CDR1 is ENHRY and CDR2 is SYGVKD. Trimming cost V 2 bases and J 0 bases, with 10 bases left between them.

This clonotype was counted between two and nine times. The rearrangement joins TRBV6-1 to TRBJ1-5; D uncertain. The germline gives CDR1 MNHNS, CDR2 SASEGT. V shed 6 bases and J shed 4 bases, with 19 bases lying between them. The CDR3 length is 16 residues. The CDR3 DNA reads as TGTGCCAGCAGACAGCTGGAGACGGTTACAAATCAGCCCCAGCATTTT. Its protein is CASRQLETVTNQPQHF.

In this sample, this clonotype turned up many times. This chain connects TRBV12-3 or TRBV12-4 to TRBJ1-6; D remains unclear. This CDR3 spans 14 amino acids. Trimming cost V 6 bases and J 5 bases, with 11 bases left between them. The CDR3 sequence: CASSRKINNSPLHF. For the CDR3, the DNA is TGTGCCAGCAGCAGAAAGATAAATAATTCACCCCTCCACTTT.

This clonotype was found a few times. This sequence may be a read error, since a much larger clone differs from it by one base. V gene TRBV29-1 combines with J gene TRBJ1-2; 8 bases are a match to TRBD1. The CDR3 has 13 amino acids. The ends lost 4 bases at V and 6 bases at J; junction bases unmatched: 7. Per the germline V gene, CDR1 is SQVTM and CDR2 is ANQGSEA. CDR3 protein: CSVAGTGTDGYTF. DNA of the CDR3: TGCAGCGTTGCCGGGACAGGCACTGATGGCTACACCTTC. Full variable domain (missing parts from reference TRBV29-1 and TRBJ1-2): SAVISQKPSRDICQRGTSLTIQCQVDSQVTMMFWYRQQPGQSLTLIATANQGSEATYESGFVIDKFPISRPNLTFSTLTVSNMSPEDSSIYLCSVAGTGTDGYTFGSGTRLTVV.

This clonotype was seen ten or more times. J is TRBJ1-1 and V is TRBV9, with unresolved D. The V gene lost 4 bases and the J gene lost 5 bases, with 27 bases spanning the gap. Germline V lookup: CDR1 SGDLS, CDR2 YYNGEE. The length of the CDR3 is 18 residues. CDR3 bases: TGTGCCAGCAGCCCCTTCTTTAGTACAATTTTAGAAGGAACTGAAGCTTTCTTT. Amino acids: CASSPFFSTILEGTEAFF.

In DNA, the CDR3 is TGTGCCAGCAGCCCCACGCCGGGACAAAGGGTAGAGACCCAGTACTTC. This translates into CASSPTPGQRVETQYF. This chain uses TRBV7-2 with TRBJ2-5; tentatively, D is TRBD1 (6 bases). The CDR3 spans 16 residues. Trimming pared 5 bases from V and 4 bases from J, leaving 20 bases between. Germline V gives CDR1 SGHTA, CDR2 FQGNSA.

This clonotype was seen at least ten times. The chain links TRBV5-1 to TRBJ1-2; D unclear. Trimming took 2 bases from V and 4 from J, leaving 6 bases between them. This CDR3 is built from 12 residues. The V gene's germline CDR1 is SGHRS and CDR2 YFSETQ. The CDR3 loop is CASSFEFYGYTF. The CDR3 DNA sequence: TGCGCCAGCAGCTTCGAATTCTATGGCTACACCTTC.

On this clonotype itself: With a much larger clone just one base away, this may be a read error. This sequence joins TRBV11-2 and TRBJ2-7, with 7 bases matching TRBD2. The CDR3 length is 14 residues. Germline loops: CDR1 SGHAT, CDR2 FQNNGV. Germline trimming cut 4 bases from V and 6 bases from J; bases unmatched to any gene: 9. CDR3 sequence: CASSYYGGTSEQYF. Here the CDR3 DNA reads TGTGCCAGCAGCTATTACGGGGGGACCTCCGAGCAGTACTTC.

This clonotype was observed a single time. CDR3: CASSSDSSGEINEQFF. The CDR3 DNA sequence: TGTGCCAGTTCCTCAGATTCTAGCGGGGAGATCAATGAGCAGTTCTTC. The V gene is TRBV19, the J gene TRBJ2-1; TRBD2 matches at 9 bases. CDR3 length: 16 amino acids. The trim removed 8 bases at V and 6 bases at J, leaving 14 bases unmatched. Germline CDR1 reads LNHDA; CDR2 reads SQIVND (reference sequence).

The V gene is TRBV12-3 or TRBV12-4, the J gene TRBJ1-2, with a tentative D call TRBD1 (5 bases). The V and J ends lost 4 bases and 1 base respectively, with 16 bases between them. The CDR3 is 16 residues long. CDR3 in amino acids: CASSSLTDLNNYGYTF. The CDR3 DNA reads TGTGCCAGCAGTTCTCTGACAGACCTCAATAACTATGGCTACACCTTC.